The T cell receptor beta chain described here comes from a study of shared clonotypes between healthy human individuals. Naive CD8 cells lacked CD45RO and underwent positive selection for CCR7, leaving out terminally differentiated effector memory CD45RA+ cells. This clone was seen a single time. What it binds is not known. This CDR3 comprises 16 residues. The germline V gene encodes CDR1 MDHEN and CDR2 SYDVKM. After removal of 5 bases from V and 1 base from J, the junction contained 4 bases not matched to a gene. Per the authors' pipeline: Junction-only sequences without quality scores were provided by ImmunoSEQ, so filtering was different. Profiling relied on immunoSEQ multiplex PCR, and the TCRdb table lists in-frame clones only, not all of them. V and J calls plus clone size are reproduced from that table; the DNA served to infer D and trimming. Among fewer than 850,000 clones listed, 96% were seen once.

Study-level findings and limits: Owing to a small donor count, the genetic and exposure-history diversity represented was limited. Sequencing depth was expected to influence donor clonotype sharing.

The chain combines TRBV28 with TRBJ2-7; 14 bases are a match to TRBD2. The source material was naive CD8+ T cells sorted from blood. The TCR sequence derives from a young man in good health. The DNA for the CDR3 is TGTGCCAGCAGTCCGGGACTAGCGGGAGCTTCCTACGAGCAGTACTTC. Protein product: CASSPGLAGASYEQYF.